Listed here are 8 T cell receptor beta chains from one sample, sequenced in a study of early T cells in non-severe SARS-CoV-2 infection. TCRdb analysed the 5' RACE reads with MiXCR anew, one entry per CDR3 protein. The top ten hold less than 6% of the sample, which has 70,000 to 90,000 distinct CDR3 sequences, around 14% seen once. The specimen sequenced was whole blood. Every receptor here comes from an adult who was a healthcare worker with PCR-confirmed SARS-CoV-2 infection or an uninfected control (not recorded which).

The chain recombines TRBV2 with TRBJ1-3, with TRBD1 as a possible D gene (6 bases). The CDR3 is made up of 13 amino acids. CDR1 is SNHLY and CDR2 is FYNNEI in the germline V gene. Trimming took off 6 bases at V and 6 bases at J, with 12 bases between the two ends. The CDR3 DNA follows: TGTGCCAGCAGGGGGGGCGCTGAAAACACCATATATTTT. This encodes CASRGGAENTIYF.

This clonotype was counted at least ten times. The chain uses TRBV5-5 and TRBJ2-7; D is uncertain. This CDR3 is built from 11 residues. Trimming took 4 bases from V and 7 from J, leaving 9 bases between them. From germline, CDR1 is SGHKS and CDR2 YYEKEE (reference sequence). The CDR3 spells CASSLTDEQYF. CDR3 DNA: TGTGCCAGCAGCCTAACGGATGAGCAGTACTTC.

This clonotype was detected only a few times. This CDR3 reads CASSPRIKSSYNEQFF. The CDR3 DNA reads TGCGCCAGCAGCCCGCGGATCAAGAGCTCCTACAATGAGCAGTTCTTC. J is TRBJ2-1 and V is TRBV5-1, with D unclear. The V gene's germline CDR1 is SGHRS and CDR2 YFSETQ. The CDR3 has 16 amino acids. Trimming took off 4 bases at V and 0 bases at J, with 14 bases between the two ends.

This clonotype was picked up many times. The chain uses TRBV12-3 or TRBV12-4 and TRBJ1-5; the match to TRBD1 covers 9 bases. Unmatched junction bases numbered 9, after V lost 6 bases and J lost 6 bases. The length of the CDR3 is 15 residues. The CDR3, as DNA: TGTGCCAGCAGCTGGGAGACAGGGGGAGGTCAGCCCCAGCATTTT. Protein: CASSWETGGGQPQHF.

The sample holds a few counts of this clonotype. The rearrangement joins TRBV11-2 to TRBJ2-2; 9 nucleotides match TRBD2. The CDR3 length is 19 residues. V was pared by 2 bases and J by 1 base, with 11 bases of the junction left unmatched. Germline V gene sequence: CDR1 SGHAT, CDR2 FQNNGV. DNA of the CDR3: TGTGCCAGCAGCTTAAGAAAGTTTGGGACTAGCCGGAACACCGGGGAGCTGTTTTTT. Translating gives CASSLRKFGTSRNTGELFF.

This clonotype came up a few times. The rearrangement joins TRBV18 to TRBJ1-2, with D uncertain. Germline V CDR1 and CDR2: KGHSH, LQKENI. The CDR3 is made up of 14 amino acids. V was shortened by 2 bases and J by 3 bases, with 10 bases between the two germline ends. The CDR3 protein is CASSPGRSHYGYTF. CDR3 nucleotide sequence: TGTGCCAGCTCACCAGGGAGGTCACACTATGGCTACACCTTC.

This chain uses TRBV10-3 with TRBJ2-3, with TRBD2 as a possible D gene (6 bases). Germline V gene sequence: CDR1 ENHRY, CDR2 SYGVKD. V lost 6 bases, J lost 2 bases, and 12 bases lay in between. The CDR3 is made up of 14 amino acids. The CDR3 coding sequence is TGTGCCATCAGGAATAGCGGACCCACAGATACGCAGTATTTT. Translation gives CAIRNSGPTDTQYF.

This clonotype appeared many times. The chain combines TRBV20-1 with TRBJ2-7; 7 bases are a match to TRBD1. The V gene's germline CDR1 is DFQATT and CDR2 SNEGSKA (reference sequence). This CDR3 comprises 14 residues. With 1 base clipped from V and 3 bases from J, the junction kept 6 bases outside the gene matches. CDR3 amino acids: CSARGGQVGYEQYF. In DNA, the CDR3 is TGCAGTGCTAGAGGAGGACAGGTAGGCTACGAGCAGTACTTC.